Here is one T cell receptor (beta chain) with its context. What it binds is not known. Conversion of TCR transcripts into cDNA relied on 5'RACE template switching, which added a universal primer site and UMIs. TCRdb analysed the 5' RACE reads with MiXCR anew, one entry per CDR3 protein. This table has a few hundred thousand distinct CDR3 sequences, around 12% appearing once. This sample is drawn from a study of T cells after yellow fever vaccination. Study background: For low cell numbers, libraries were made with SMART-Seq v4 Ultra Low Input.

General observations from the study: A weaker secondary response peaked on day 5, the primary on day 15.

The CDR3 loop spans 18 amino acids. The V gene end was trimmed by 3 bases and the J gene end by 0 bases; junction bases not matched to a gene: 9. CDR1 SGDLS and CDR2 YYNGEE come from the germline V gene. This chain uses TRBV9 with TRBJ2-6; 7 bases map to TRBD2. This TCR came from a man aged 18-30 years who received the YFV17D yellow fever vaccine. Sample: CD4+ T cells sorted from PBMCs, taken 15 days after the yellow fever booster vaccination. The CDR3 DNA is TGTGCCAGCAGCGACCCTGGCGGGAGTTTCTCTGGGGCCAACGTCCTGACTTTC. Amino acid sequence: CASSDPGGSFSGANVLTF.